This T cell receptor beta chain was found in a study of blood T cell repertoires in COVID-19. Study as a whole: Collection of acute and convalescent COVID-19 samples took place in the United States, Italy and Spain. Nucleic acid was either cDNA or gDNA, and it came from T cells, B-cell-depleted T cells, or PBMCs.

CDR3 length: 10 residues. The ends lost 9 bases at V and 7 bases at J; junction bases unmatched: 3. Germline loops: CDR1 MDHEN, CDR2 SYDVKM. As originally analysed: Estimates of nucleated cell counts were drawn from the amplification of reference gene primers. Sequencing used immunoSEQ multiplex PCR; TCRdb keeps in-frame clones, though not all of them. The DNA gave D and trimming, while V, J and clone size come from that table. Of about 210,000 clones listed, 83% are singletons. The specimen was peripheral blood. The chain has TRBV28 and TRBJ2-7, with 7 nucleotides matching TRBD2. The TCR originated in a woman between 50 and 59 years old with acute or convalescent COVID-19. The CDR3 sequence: CASVGGEQYF. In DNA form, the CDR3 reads TGTGCCAGTGTGGGGGGGGAGCAGTACTTC.